This T cell receptor beta chain originates from a study of response to subunit inactivated influenza vaccine. Study-wide results and caveats: Every seasonal influenza vaccination brings in few new T cells, the authors suggested.

A single record per CDR3 protein comes from TCRdb applying MiXCR to the RT-PCR reads. Among 500,000 to 550,000 distinct CDR3 sequences, approximately 24% were seen once, and the ten largest hold roughly 2.8%. This clonotype was picked up a small number of times. Its antigen is not known. Germline loops: CDR1 SGDLS, CDR2 YYNGEE. Trimming took off 2 bases at V and 2 bases at J, with 12 bases between the two ends. CDR3 length: 15 amino acids. These data were also reused for a study on T cells expressing NK-cell markers. According to that study: Making the TCR beta cDNA relied on 5'RACE template switching with UMIs. Source material for TCR beta repertoires consisted of sorted CD3+CD56+NKG2C+, CD3+CD56+NKG2C- and CD3+CD56-NKG2C+ T cells. Several experiments confined sorting to alpha-beta TCR T cells with an anti-gamma-delta TCR antibody. Of CD8+ T cells, about 1.0-8% belonged to dominant NKG2C+ clonotypes in 5 to 7 donors.

V and J are TRBV9 and TRBJ2-3, with D unresolved. The specimen was CD4+ T cells sorted from PBMCs, collected less than 13 days after vaccination. This clonotype originated in a man in his fifties or sixties who received an inactivated influenza vaccine. In nucleotides, the CDR3 is TGTGCCAGCAGCGTTAGACGGACCACCACAGATACGCAGTATTTT. It encodes CASSVRRTTTDTQYF.